The 19 T cell receptor beta chains presented below share a single source sample, sequenced in a study of ipilimumab plus nivolumab after autologous stem cell transplantation. Clones were read by immunoSEQ multiplex PCR, and TCRdb kept only the in-frame ones, dropping some. The sample includes 77,000 or so clones, around 80% seen only once; the top ten take under 2.5%. The starting material was PBMCs, obtained in a trial of ipilimumab plus nivolumab as post-transplant consolidation. Receptors were obtained from a male donor with diffuse large B-cell lymphoma.

In this sample, this clone turned up a few times. The gene calls are TRBV4-3 and TRBJ2-2; D gene unclear. Trimming removed 0 bases from V and 1 base from J, with 3 bases in between. The CDR3 spans 14 residues. Germline V lookup: CDR1 LGHNA, CDR2 YSLEER. CDR3 DNA: TGCGCCAGCAGCCAAGATGGGAACACCGGGGAGCTGTTTTTT. This codes for CASSQDGNTGELFF.

The CDR3 here is CASSIEGPTFRALQGGEQFF. DNA of the CDR3: TGTGCCAGTAGTATAGAAGGCCCCACATTCAGGGCCCTACAGGGGGGTGAGCAGTTCTTC. This chain links TRBV19 with TRBJ2-1, with 8 bases aligning to TRBD1. Looked up from germline, CDR1 is LNHDA and CDR2 is SQIVND (reference sequence). V shed 0 bases, J shed 9 bases, and the junction held 22 bases outside the gene matches. The CDR3 has 20 amino acids.

The chain uses TRBV7-2 and TRBJ2-1; no firm D call. This CDR3 spans 17 amino acids. The V gene's germline CDR1 is SGHTA and CDR2 FQGNSA. Trimming left V 5 bases short and J 0 bases short, with 17 bases between. CDR3 bases: TGTGCCAGCAGCCCTCCTTCGGCTCGGAGCTCCTACAATGAGCAGTTCTTC. This encodes CASSPPSARSSYNEQFF.

The gene calls are TRBV30 and TRBJ2-7; D uncertain. The germline V and J ends were trimmed by 8 bases and 5 bases, with 10 bases remaining between them. The CDR3 sequence is 10 residues long. CDR1 and CDR2 from the germline V gene are GTSNPN and SVGIG (reference sequence). Written as DNA, the CDR3 is TGTGCCCCCACGTTAAACGAGCAGTACTTC. Translated, it gives CAPTLNEQYF.

This clone was counted a few times. The rearrangement uses TRBV13 and TRBJ1-3; 7 nucleotides match TRBD1. V lost 5 bases to trimming and J lost 4 bases; unmatched junction nucleotides: 8. Germline CDR1 PRHDT, CDR2 FYEKMQ (reference sequence). The CDR3 runs 15 residues. As DNA, the CDR3 is TGTGCCAGCAGCAGTAAACAGGGGAAGGGAAACACCATATATTTT. It encodes CASSSKQGKGNTIYF. Full variable domain (outside the CDR3, taken from reference TRBV13 and TRBJ1-3): AAGVIQSPRHLIKEKRETATLKCYPIPRHDTVYWYQQGPGQDPQFLISFYEKMQSDKGSIPDRFSAQQFSDYHSELNMSSLELGDSALYFCASSSKQGKGNTIYFGEGSWLTVV.

V usage is TRBV7-8 and J usage is TRBJ2-7; D remains unclear. V dropped 5 bases and J dropped 5 bases, with 13 bases sitting between them. Germline CDR1 reads SGHVS; CDR2 reads FQNEAQ. This CDR3 has 13 residues. In nucleotides, the CDR3 is TGTGCCAGCAGCCCTCAGGACGGCGACGAGCAGTACTTC. It encodes CASSPQDGDEQYF.

CDR3 coding DNA: TGTGCCAGCAGTACCTCGGTAGGATTCACAGATACGCAGTATTTT. It codes for CASSTSVGFTDTQYF. The V call is TRBV27, the J call TRBJ2-3, with D hard to call. Per the germline V gene, CDR1 is MNHEY and CDR2 is SMNVEV (reference sequence). The CDR3 has 15 residues. The V end lost 5 bases, the J end lost 2 bases, and 14 bases lay between the germline ends.

This chain links TRBV6-1 with TRBJ1-6; no firm D call. This CDR3 is 13 amino acids long. From germline, CDR1 is MNHNS and CDR2 SASEGT. V lost 5 bases, J lost 11 bases, and 13 bases lay in between. This CDR3 is CASSLPWDTPLHF. CDR3 in DNA: TGTGCCAGCAGTCTGCCGTGGGATACACCCCTCCACTTT.

The chain is built from TRBV15 and TRBJ2-1, with 8 bases that match TRBD1. V lost 3 bases to trimming and J lost 4 bases; unmatched junction nucleotides: 5. CDR1 is LNHNV, CDR2 YYDKDF, per germline (reference sequence). CDR3 length: 15 amino acids. The CDR3 loop is CATSRDRAGYNEQFF. The CDR3 DNA reads TGTGCCACCAGCAGGGACAGGGCGGGGTACAATGAGCAGTTCTTC.

V is TRBV30 and J is TRBJ2-2; possibly TRBD1 or TRBD2 for D (6 bases each). The CDR3 runs to 14 residues. Trimming stripped 5 bases from V and 2 bases from J, with 12 bases between. Germline values: CDR1 GTSNPN, CDR2 SVGIG (reference sequence). In DNA form, the CDR3 reads TGTGCCTGGGGGAGGACAGCTAACACCGGGGAGCTGTTTTTT. Translated, it gives CAWGRTANTGELFF. The variable domain in full, completed from reference TRBV30 and TRBJ2-2, reads SQTIHQWPATLVQPVGSPLSLECTVEGTSNPNLYWYRQAAGRGLQLLFYSVGIGQISSEVPQNLSASRPQDRQFILSSKKLLLSDSGFYLCAWGRTANTGELFFGEGSRLTVL.

The chain is built from TRBV27 and TRBJ1-5, with D maybe TRBD1 (5 bases). This CDR3 is 15 amino acids long. V lost 0 bases to trimming and J lost 2 bases, with 8 bases between them. The V gene's germline CDR1 is MNHEY and CDR2 SMNVEV (reference sequence). CDR3 DNA: TGTGCCAGCAGTTTATCGGGGGAGGGCAATCAGCCCCAGCATTTT. Translating gives CASSLSGEGNQPQHF.

The chain is built from TRBV7-2 and TRBJ1-5, with D possibly TRBD1 on 6 matching bases. Germline CDR1 is SGHTA and CDR2 is FQGNSA. This CDR3 region has 14 residues. The V end was cut by 5 bases, the J end by 3 bases, with 11 bases between. CDR3 bases: TGTGCCAGCAGCCCGGGACATATCAATCAGCCCCAGCATTTT. Protein sequence: CASSPGHINQPQHF.

The gene calls are TRBV6-1 and TRBJ2-1; D is possibly TRBD2 (5 bases). This CDR3 has 12 residues. V was trimmed by 6 bases and J by 8 bases, leaving 11 bases between them. Germline V gene sequence: CDR1 MNHNS, CDR2 SASEGT. CDR3 region: CASSPLGDEQFF. CDR3 DNA: TGTGCCAGCAGCCCCCTGGGAGATGAGCAGTTCTTC.

In regard to this clone: One junction end disagrees with the germline gene, perhaps due to a read error. The chain carries TRBV13 and TRBJ1-2; 7 nucleotides align to TRBD1. The CDR3 is 12 residues long. Germline loops: CDR1 PRHDT, CDR2 FYEKMQ (reference sequence). The CDR3 protein is CASSSRQGSPDF. The CDR3 DNA is TGTGCCAGCAGCTCAAGACAGGGAAGTCCGGACTTC.

The chain recombines TRBV2 with TRBJ1-1; no reliable D call. Trimming left V 10 bases short and J 1 base short, with 13 bases between. The germline CDR1 and CDR2 sequences are SNHLY and FYNNEI. There are 13 residues in the CDR3. CDR3 region: CATKNVRNTEAFF. The CDR3 nucleotides are TGTGCCACAAAAAACGTCAGGAACACTGAAGCTTTCTTT.

This chain links TRBV6-6 with TRBJ2-7; D gene ambiguous. V was cut by 6 bases and J by 0 bases, with 15 bases left in between. This CDR3 region has 15 residues. CDR1 is MNHNY and CDR2 is SVGAGI in the germline V gene (reference sequence). This CDR3 is CASSNSGGHSYEQYF. The CDR3 nucleotides read TGTGCCAGCAGCAACTCCGGCGGCCACTCCTACGAGCAGTACTTC.

The chain uses TRBV18 and TRBJ2-6, with a weak D call TRBD2 (5 bases). From germline, CDR1 is KGHSH and CDR2 LQKENI. Trimming left V 10 bases short and J 0 bases short, with 16 bases between. The CDR3 spans 16 residues. The CDR3 here is CATGIQSHSGANVLTF. DNA of the CDR3: TGTGCCACCGGGATACAGTCTCACTCTGGGGCCAACGTCCTGACTTTC. The variable domain in full, completed from reference TRBV18 and TRBJ2-6, reads NAGVMQNPRHLVRRRGQEARLRCSPMKGHSHVYWYRQLPEEGLKFMVYLQKENIIDESGMPKERFSAEFPKEGPSILRIQQVVRGDSAAYFCATGIQSHSGANVLTFGAGSRLTVL.

The chain is built from TRBV4-3 and TRBJ2-1; D is tentatively TRBD1 or TRBD2 (5 bases each). Germline V gene data show CDR1 as LGHNA and CDR2 as YSLEER. CDR3 length: 15 amino acids. V gave up 0 bases and J gave up 8 bases, with 14 bases separating them. CDR3 sequence reads: CASSQDWRRGDEQFF. CDR3 DNA sequence: TGCGCCAGCAGCCAAGATTGGCGGCGAGGGGATGAGCAGTTCTTC.

The chain combines TRBV5-6 with TRBJ1-2; tentatively, D is TRBD1 (5 bases). Looked up from germline, CDR1 is SGHDT and CDR2 is YYEEEE. V was cut by 0 bases and J by 7 bases, with 10 bases left in between. The CDR3 totals 13 residues. In DNA, the CDR3 is TGTGCCAGCAGCTTGGTACAGGTACGTGGCTACACCTTC. Protein sequence: CASSLVQVRGYTF. The whole variable domain, filled in from reference TRBV5-6 and TRBJ1-2, reads DAGVTQSPTHLIKTRGQQVTLRCSPKSGHDTVSWYQQALGQGPQFIFQYYEEEERQRGNFPDRFSGHQFPNYSSELNVNALLLGDSALYLCASSLVQVRGYTFGSGTRLTVV.